The 17 T cell receptor beta chains in this list originate from one sample, sequenced in a study of cytomegalovirus exposure and HLA in healthy donors. PCR used 60 Vbeta primers and 13 Jbeta primers. Clones were read by immunoSEQ multiplex PCR, and TCRdb kept only the in-frame ones, dropping some. The table includes 150,000 to 200,000 clones, around 87% detected once. Sequencing was carried out using PBMCs. These receptors all stem from a woman between 18 and 29 years old in good health and CMV-seronegative.

In this sample, this clone turned up once. The chain carries TRBV18 and TRBJ2-1; the match to TRBD2 covers 13 bases. CDR1 KGHSH and CDR2 LQKENI come from the germline V gene. V gave up 4 bases and J gave up 6 bases; unmatched junction bases: 3. This CDR3 has 15 residues. CDR3 loop: CASSQGLAGSNEQFF. CDR3 in DNA: TGTGCCAGCTCACAGGGACTAGCGGGATCCAATGAGCAGTTCTTC.

The V and J genes are TRBV7-2 and TRBJ1-5, with a tentative D call TRBD1 (5 bases). This CDR3 region has 17 residues. V lost 0 bases to trimming and J lost 4 bases, with 16 bases between them. Per germline, CDR1 SGHTA and CDR2 FQGNSA. CDR3 loop: CASSLALGRDGNQPQHF. The DNA for the CDR3 is TGTGCCAGCAGCTTAGCGCTGGGCAGGGATGGGAATCAGCCCCAGCATTTT.

J is TRBJ2-3 and V is TRBV7-2; 8 nucleotides line up with TRBD2. V trimming: 2 bases; J trimming: 8 bases; junction bases outside the gene matches: 9. The CDR3 is 15 residues long. Germline V lookup: CDR1 SGHTA, CDR2 FQGNSA. The CDR3, as DNA: TGTGCCAGCAGCTTAACTAGCGGTGCCGCAGGTACGCAGTATTTT. It is translated as CASSLTSGAAGTQYF.

The chain has TRBV30 and TRBJ1-2; 12 positions match TRBD1. Per the germline V gene, CDR1 is GTSNPN and CDR2 is SVGIG (reference sequence). The V segment lost 0 bases and the J segment 8 bases; nucleotides outside the gene matches: 7. The CDR3 length is 15 residues. The CDR3 DNA reads as TGTGCCTGGAGTGTAAGGGGACAGGGGGCGCCCGGCTACACCTTC. As protein: CAWSVRGQGAPGYTF.

This clone was recorded only once. The chain recombines TRBV29-1 with TRBJ2-3, with TRBD1 as a possible D gene (5 bases). CDR3 size: 13 residues. Germline V lookup: CDR1 SQVTM, CDR2 ANQGSEA. V was pared by 3 bases and J by 2 bases, with 9 bases between. The CDR3 DNA sequence: TGCAGCGTTGATCAGGGTTCCACAGATACGCAGTATTTT. Translation gives CSVDQGSTDTQYF.

The chain couples TRBV7-2 to TRBJ1-1; TRBD1 might be the D (6 bases). The CDR3 has 15 amino acids. V gave up 5 bases and J gave up 5 bases, with 18 bases separating them. CDR1 is SGHTA, CDR2 FQGNSA, per germline. Here the CDR3 DNA reads TGTGCCAGCAGCCAAGGGGGGGGGCTGAGGACTGAAGCTTTCTTT. It is translated as CASSQGGGLRTEAFF.

In its sample, this clone was seen once. CDR3 residues: CASSGGRGTGIYNSPLHF. The DNA for the CDR3 is TGTGCCAGCAGTGGAGGAAGGGGGACAGGGATCTATAATTCACCCCTCCACTTT. The genes are TRBV2 and TRBJ1-6; 9 bases agree with TRBD1. The CDR3 contains 18 residues. V dropped 4 bases and J dropped 3; count of bases not matched to a gene: 10. Per the germline V gene, CDR1 is SNHLY and CDR2 is FYNNEI.

The CDR3 region has the DNA TGTGCCAGCAGTCTCCTAGCGGGAGGGATTTCCACCGGGGAGCTGTTTTTT. It encodes CASSLLAGGISTGELFF. V usage is TRBV27 and J usage is TRBJ2-2, with TRBD2 matching over 12 bases. The CDR3 has 17 amino acids. The V gene's germline CDR1 is MNHEY and CDR2 SMNVEV (reference sequence). Unmatched junction bases numbered 8, after V lost 5 bases and J lost 4 bases.

The V gene is TRBV5-4, the J gene TRBJ2-2; the D gene is possibly TRBD1 (5 bases). In germline, CDR1 is SGHNT, CDR2 YYREEE (reference sequence). Trimming shortened V by 0 bases and J by 1 base, and 7 bases separated the two germline ends. This CDR3 has 15 amino acids. CDR3: CASSLVQGNTGELFF. CDR3 DNA sequence: TGTGCCAGCAGCTTGGTGCAGGGGAACACCGGGGAGCTGTTTTTT.

This clone came up once. The V and J genes are TRBV6-6 and TRBJ2-7; D not resolved. This CDR3 region has 13 residues. CDR1 and CDR2 (germline): MNHNY, SVGAGI (reference sequence). V lost 6 bases, J lost 6 bases, and 15 bases lay in between. The CDR3 bases are TGTGCCAGCAGACCCCAGGCCGTGGGCGAGCAGTACTTC. It codes for CASRPQAVGEQYF.

V is TRBV9 and J is TRBJ2-3, with D possibly matching TRBD2 (5 bases). The CDR3 extends over 14 amino acids. The germline V gene encodes CDR1 SGDLS and CDR2 YYNGEE. Trimming shortened V by 6 bases and J by 1 base, and 12 bases separated the two germline ends. CDR3 amino acids: CASMKTEGTDTQYF. DNA for the CDR3: TGTGCCAGCATGAAGACGGAGGGCACAGATACGCAGTATTTT. Using reference TRBV9 and TRBJ2-3 for the parts outside the CDR3, the full variable domain is DSGVTQTPKHLITATGQRVTLRCSPRSGDLSVYWYQQSLDQGLQFLIQYYNGEERAKGNILERFSAQQFPDLHSELNLSSLELGDSALYFCASMKTEGTDTQYFGPGTRLTVL.

The rearrangement joins TRBV18 to TRBJ2-7; 10 bases fit TRBD1. Trimming at V came to 4 bases and at J to 5 bases, leaving 14 bases not matched to a gene. The germline gives CDR1 KGHSH, CDR2 LQKENI. The CDR3 consists of 17 residues. CDR3 residues: CASSLELPGQGRHEQYF. CDR3 nucleotides: TGTGCCAGCTCACTCGAATTGCCGGGACAGGGGCGCCACGAGCAGTACTTC.

This chain links TRBV30 with TRBJ2-7; TRBD1 is a possible D gene (5 bases). V was pared by 4 bases and J by 3 bases, with 13 bases between. The CDR3 loop spans 13 amino acids. Germline CDR1 reads GTSNPN; CDR2 reads SVGIG (reference sequence). CDR3 coding DNA: TGTGCCTGGAATTTGGGGCCGAGCTACGAGCAGTACTTC. It yields the protein CAWNLGPSYEQYF.

This chain links TRBV6-5 with TRBJ2-7; possible D gene TRBD1, 6 bases. Trimming removed 5 bases at V and 5 bases at J, with 19 bases between. CDR3 size: 15 residues. Germline assignment: CDR1 MNHEY and CDR2 SVGAGI. CDR3 sequence (DNA): TGTGCCAGCAGTACGGGGACCCATGGGGGCAACGAGCAGTACTTC. Amino acid sequence: CASSTGTHGGNEQYF.

The chain joins TRBV15 to TRBJ1-5, with D possibly matching TRBD1 (6 bases). The V gene lost 2 bases and the J gene lost 6 bases, with 14 bases spanning the gap. There are 15 residues in the CDR3. CDR1 is LNHNV, CDR2 YYDKDF, per germline (reference sequence). CDR3: CATSRPGEMGQPQHF. CDR3 bases: TGTGCCACCAGCAGACCAGGGGAGATGGGTCAGCCCCAGCATTTT.

V is TRBV9 and J is TRBJ1-1; no clear D gene. The germline V and J ends were trimmed by 0 bases and 9 bases, with 12 bases remaining between them. The CDR3 spans 13 residues. Germline V gene sequence: CDR1 SGDLS, CDR2 YYNGEE. The CDR3 DNA reads as TGTGCCAGCAGCGTAGCCCCGGGAATGCAAGCTTTCTTT. Translated: CASSVAPGMQAFF.

The gene calls are TRBV15 and TRBJ1-1; D may be TRBD1 (6 bases). V gave up 4 bases and J gave up 2 bases, with 17 bases separating them. This CDR3 comprises 16 residues. Germline CDR1 LNHNV, CDR2 YYDKDF (reference sequence). CDR3 in amino acids: CATSMRQARPNTEAFF. Written as DNA, the CDR3 is TGTGCCACCAGCATGAGACAGGCGCGGCCCAACACTGAAGCTTTCTTT. Drawing the rest from reference TRBV15 and TRBJ1-1, the complete variable domain is DAMVIQNPRYQVTQFGKPVTLSCSQTLNHNVMYWYQQKSSQAPKLLFHYYDKDFNNEADTPDNFQSRRPNTSFCFLDIRSPGLGDTAMYLCATSMRQARPNTEAFFGQGTRLTVV.